Listed below are T cell receptor beta chains from one sample, sequenced in a study of regulatory T cells in long-lasting Graves disease. TCRdb re-called the multiplex PCR reads through MiXCR, storing one row per CDR3 protein. The sample includes 250,000 to 300,000 distinct CDR3 sequences, 20% to 25% seen only once; the top ten take 56%. Specimen: peripheral blood mononuclear cells (PBMCs), collected when the disease was refractory, from a patient treated with antithyroid drugs. Receptors originate from a female donor with Graves disease. The CDR3 runs from the conserved cysteine through the conserved F or W. Each record gives: V gene, clone size, D gene, J gene, CDR3 protein, CDR3 DNA. A D gene is named only where the DNA matches it firmly. Size tells how often a clone was seen (once, few, many) or the class of an expanded clone, and some rows leave it out.

>TRBV18|few|NA|TRBJ1-4
CASSQLPWTVTNEKLFF
TGTGCCAGCTCACAACTCCCTTGGACTGTAACTAATGAAAAACTGTTTTTT
>TRBV28|many|TRBD1|TRBJ1-4
CASNPPGQGNEKLFF
TGTGCCAGCAATCCTCCGGGACAGGGGAATGAAAAACTGTTTTTT
>TRBV18|NA|NA|TRBJ2-7
CASSPPAGAYEQYF
TGTGCCAGCTCACCACCGGCAGGGGCCTACGAGCAGTACTTC
>TRBV12-3/TRBV12-4|many|NA|TRBJ2-5
CASSGPGHQEETQYF
TGTGCCAGCAGTGGACCGGGACACCAAGAAGAGACCCAGTACTTC
>TRBV30|few|TRBD1|TRBJ1-5
CAWTSGGDQPQHF
TGTGCCTGGACCTCAGGGGGCGATCAGCCCCAGCATTTT
>TRBV6-1|many|TRBD1|TRBJ2-5
CASSVTGTDQETQYF
TGTGCCAGCAGTGTGACAGGGACGGACCAAGAGACCCAGTACTTC
>TRBV7-9|few|NA|TRBJ2-5
CASSRQSQETQYF
TGTGCCAGCAGCCGACAGTCCCAAGAGACCCAGTACTTC
>TRBV10-3|once|NA|TRBJ2-7
CAIGKAYEQYF
TGTGCCATCGGCAAAGCCTACGAGCAGTACTTC
>TRBV10-3|few|NA|TRBJ1-4
CAISESGGAGEKLFF
TGTGCCATCAGTGAGTCTGGGGGCGCCGGGGAAAAACTGTTTTTT
>TRBV28|few|TRBD1|TRBJ2-7
CASSDPGGVTYEQYF
TGTGCCAGCAGTGACCCAGGGGGTGTTACCTACGAGCAGTACTTC
>TRBV11-2|many|NA|TRBJ2-7
CASSLPFSSYEQYF
TGTGCCAGCAGCTTACCCTTTAGCTCCTACGAGCAGTACTTC
>TRBV14|NA|TRBD1|TRBJ1-1
CASSPLRQGTEAFF
TGTGCCAGCAGCCCTCTCCGACAGGGCACTGAAGCTTTCTTT
>TRBV5-1|few|NA|TRBJ2-7
CASSTDEQYF
TGCGCCAGCAGCACGGACGAGCAGTACTTC
>TRBV29-1|many|TRBD1|TRBJ1-2
CSVEDWDRVYGYTF
TGCAGCGTTGAAGATTGGGACAGGGTATATGGCTACACCTTC
>TRBV19|few|NA|TRBJ2-5
CASRNSTKETQYF
TGTGCCAGTAGGAACAGTACAAAAGAGACCCAGTACTTC
>TRBV4-1|NA|NA|TRBJ2-5
CASSPSQGYQETQYF
TGCGCCAGCAGTCCTAGTCAGGGATACCAAGAGACCCAGTACTTC